This is a list of T cell receptor beta chains from one sample in a study of CD8 T cells in Susac syndrome. In TCRdb, the immunoSEQ multiplex PCR reads were re-called with MiXCR into one record per CDR3 protein. The table shows approximately 120,000 distinct CDR3 sequences, with about 92% occurring only once. The sequenced sample consisted of CD8+ T cells from PBMCs. These receptors were collected from a human donor with multiple sclerosis. Each CDR3 is given with its conserved first and last residue. Fields, in order: J gene, D gene, V gene, clone size, CDR3 protein, CDR3 DNA. D genes are given only for firm matches. Not every row has a clone size; where given, it reads once, few, many or a size class.

j_gene: TRBJ2-1; d_gene: TRBD2; v_gene: TRBV6-4; abundance: NA; CDR3aa: CASSNAAGGFYNEQFF; CDR3nt: TGTGCCAGCAGTAATGCGGCGGGGGGCTTTTACAATGAGCAGTTCTTC
j_gene: TRBJ1-2; d_gene: TRBD1; v_gene: TRBV2; abundance: NA; CDR3aa: CASRPRIGSVGYDRGYGYTF; CDR3nt: TGTGCCAGCAGGCCAAGGATTGGTAGTGTCGGATACGACAGGGGCTATGGCTACACCTTC
j_gene: TRBJ2-7; d_gene: NA; v_gene: TRBV12-5; abundance: NA; CDR3aa: CASGLVRDEQYF; CDR3nt: TGTGCTAGTGGTTTGGTGAGGGACGAGCAGTACTTC
j_gene: TRBJ2-7; d_gene: NA; v_gene: TRBV9; abundance: NA; CDR3aa: CASTPGGEDYEQYF; CDR3nt: TGTGCCAGCACCCCTGGTGGAGAAGACTACGAGCAGTACTTC
j_gene: TRBJ2-1; d_gene: TRBD2; v_gene: TRBV7-9; abundance: NA; CDR3aa: CASSRYTRGGGHEQFF; CDR3nt: TGTGCCAGCAGCCGGTATACGCGGGGGGGAGGTCATGAGCAGTTCTTC
j_gene: TRBJ2-3; d_gene: TRBD2; v_gene: TRBV9; abundance: NA; CDR3aa: CASSVASGGLRTDTQYF; CDR3nt: TGTGCCAGCAGCGTAGCTAGCGGCGGACTACGAACAGATACGCAGTATTTT
j_gene: TRBJ1-5; d_gene: NA; v_gene: TRBV6-6; abundance: NA; CDR3aa: CASSYASTISNQPQHF; CDR3nt: TGTGCCAGCAGTTACGCGTCCACAATTAGCAATCAGCCCCAGCATTTT
j_gene: TRBJ1-1; d_gene: NA; v_gene: TRBV7-2; abundance: NA; CDR3aa: CASSLGGRAKGAFF; CDR3nt: TGTGCCAGCAGCTTAGGTGGCAGGGCCAAGGGGGCTTTCTTT
j_gene: TRBJ2-6; d_gene: NA; v_gene: TRBV11-2; abundance: NA; CDR3aa: CASSFTVRSGANVLTF; CDR3nt: TGTGCCAGCAGCTTCACCGTGCGCTCTGGGGCCAACGTCCTGACTTTC
j_gene: TRBJ2-3; d_gene: TRBD1; v_gene: TRBV9; abundance: once; CDR3aa: CASSGPGGIADTQYF; CDR3nt: TGTGCCAGCAGCGGGCCAGGGGGCATCGCAGATACGCAGTATTTT
j_gene: TRBJ1-1; d_gene: NA; v_gene: TRBV12-3/TRBV12-4; abundance: NA; CDR3aa: CASSPPQQF; CDR3nt: TGTGCCAGCAGTCCGCCCCAACAATTT
j_gene: TRBJ2-5; d_gene: NA; v_gene: TRBV29-1; abundance: NA; CDR3aa: CSVGLLETQYF; CDR3nt: TGCAGCGTGGGACTCTTAGAGACCCAGTACTTC
j_gene: TRBJ2-1; d_gene: NA; v_gene: TRBV13; abundance: NA; CDR3aa: CASSPHGTGAINEQFF; CDR3nt: TGTGCCAGCAGTCCCCACGGGACCGGTGCCATCAATGAGCAGTTCTTC
j_gene: TRBJ1-1; d_gene: TRBD1; v_gene: TRBV7-2; abundance: NA; CDR3aa: CASSWTGGNTEAFF; CDR3nt: TGTGCCAGCAGCTGGACAGGGGGGAACACTGAAGCTTTCTTT
j_gene: TRBJ2-2; d_gene: NA; v_gene: TRBV5-8; abundance: once; CDR3aa: CASSWRDLNTGELFF; CDR3nt: TGTGCCAGCAGCTGGAGGGATTTAAACACCGGGGAGCTGTTTTTT
j_gene: TRBJ2-1; d_gene: TRBD1; v_gene: TRBV5-6; abundance: NA; CDR3aa: CASSLGQGGYNEQFF; CDR3nt: TGTGCCAGCAGCCTTGGACAGGGTGGGTACAATGAGCAGTTCTTC
j_gene: TRBJ2-1; d_gene: TRBD2; v_gene: TRBV11-2; abundance: NA; CDR3aa: CASSLGLAGTLYNEQFF; CDR3nt: TGTGCCAGCAGCTTGGGACTAGCGGGGACTCTCTACAATGAGCAGTTCTTC
j_gene: TRBJ1-1; d_gene: NA; v_gene: TRBV7-9; abundance: NA; CDR3aa: CASSPHQGENTEAFF; CDR3nt: TGTGCCAGCAGCCCCCACCAGGGCGAGAACACTGAAGCTTTCTTT
j_gene: TRBJ2-6; d_gene: NA; v_gene: TRBV12-3/TRBV12-4; abundance: once; CDR3aa: CASSWGPSGANVLTF; CDR3nt: TGTGCCAGCAGTTGGGGCCCCTCTGGGGCCAACGTCCTGACTTTC
j_gene: TRBJ2-1; d_gene: TRBD1; v_gene: TRBV28; abundance: NA; CDR3aa: CASSLLGGTGLSYEQFF; CDR3nt: TGTGCCAGCAGTCTCCTGGGTGGGACAGGCTTAAGCTATGAGCAGTTCTTC
j_gene: TRBJ1-2; d_gene: NA; v_gene: TRBV2; abundance: NA; CDR3aa: CASSPTLRAATNYGYTF; CDR3nt: TGTGCCAGCAGTCCCACCTTGCGGGCAGCTACTAACTATGGCTACACCTTC
j_gene: TRBJ2-5; d_gene: TRBD2; v_gene: TRBV10-2; abundance: NA; CDR3aa: CASSLSVGGSGETQYF; CDR3nt: TGCGCCAGCAGTCTTTCCGTAGGCGGGAGCGGGGAGACCCAGTACTTC
j_gene: TRBJ2-5; d_gene: NA; v_gene: TRBV19; abundance: NA; CDR3aa: CASSPRRGRETQYF; CDR3nt: TGTGCCAGTAGTCCCCGACGAGGGAGGGAGACCCAGTACTTC
j_gene: TRBJ2-7; d_gene: NA; v_gene: TRBV9; abundance: once; CDR3aa: CASSGGPTGGEQYF; CDR3nt: TGTGCCAGCAGCGGGGGCCCGACAGGAGGCGAGCAGTACTTC
j_gene: TRBJ2-7; d_gene: NA; v_gene: TRBV4-1; abundance: NA; CDR3aa: CASSQVRGAGEQYF; CDR3nt: TGCGCCAGCAGCCAAGTGAGGGGAGCGGGCGAGCAGTACTTC
j_gene: TRBJ1-1; d_gene: NA; v_gene: TRBV5-4; abundance: NA; CDR3aa: CASSLVVGAYTEAFF; CDR3nt: TGTGCCAGCAGCTTGGTGGTAGGGGCGTACACTGAAGCTTTCTTT
j_gene: TRBJ1-1; d_gene: NA; v_gene: TRBV5-1; abundance: few; CDR3aa: CASSLFSHQNTEAFF; CDR3nt: TGCGCCAGCAGCTTGTTCAGCCACCAAAACACTGAAGCTTTCTTT
j_gene: TRBJ2-1; d_gene: NA; v_gene: TRBV6-6; abundance: NA; CDR3aa: CASSYTRYNEQFF; CDR3nt: TGTGCCAGCAGTTACACTCGCTACAATGAGCAGTTCTTC
j_gene: TRBJ2-6; d_gene: TRBD1; v_gene: TRBV7-9; abundance: NA; CDR3aa: CASSSWTGPVTGANVLTF; CDR3nt: TGTGCCAGCAGCTCATGGACAGGTCCGGTTACTGGGGCCAACGTCCTGACTTTC
j_gene: TRBJ1-1; d_gene: NA; v_gene: TRBV9; abundance: NA; CDR3aa: CASSVGWNTEAFF; CDR3nt: TGTGCCAGCAGCGTAGGGTGGAACACTGAAGCTTTCTTT
j_gene: TRBJ1-5; d_gene: TRBD1; v_gene: TRBV5-1; abundance: NA; CDR3aa: CASSFQGRGQSGPQHF; CDR3nt: TGCGCCAGCAGCTTCCAGGGAAGGGGGCAATCAGGGCCCCAGCATTTT
j_gene: TRBJ2-7; d_gene: NA; v_gene: TRBV28; abundance: NA; CDR3aa: CASRDPDSSSYEQYF; CDR3nt: TGTGCCAGCAGAGACCCGGACAGTAGCTCCTACGAGCAGTACTTC
j_gene: TRBJ2-3; d_gene: NA; v_gene: TRBV27; abundance: once; CDR3aa: CASRPRQLFTDTQYF; CDR3nt: TGTGCCAGCAGGCCCCGACAGCTGTTCACAGATACGCAGTATTTT
j_gene: TRBJ2-7; d_gene: TRBD1; v_gene: TRBV10-2; abundance: NA; CDR3aa: CASSVDRGLEQYF; CDR3nt: TGCGCCAGCAGTGTCGACAGGGGGCTCGAGCAGTACTTC
j_gene: TRBJ1-2; d_gene: TRBD1; v_gene: TRBV29-1; abundance: NA; CDR3aa: CSVPQGANYGYTF; CDR3nt: TGCAGCGTTCCACAGGGGGCTAACTATGGCTACACCTTC
j_gene: TRBJ1-2; d_gene: NA; v_gene: TRBV7-9; abundance: once; CDR3aa: CASSTGALGYTF; CDR3nt: TGTGCCAGCAGCACCGGGGCTCTTGGCTACACCTTC
j_gene: TRBJ2-1; d_gene: TRBD2; v_gene: TRBV9; abundance: few; CDR3aa: CASSVEASGKNQEQFF; CDR3nt: TGTGCCAGCAGCGTAGAGGCTAGCGGGAAAAATCAAGAGCAGTTCTTC
j_gene: TRBJ2-2; d_gene: NA; v_gene: TRBV24-1; abundance: NA; CDR3aa: CATSQTVDGTGELFF; CDR3nt: TGTGCCACCAGTCAGACAGTCGACGGCACCGGGGAGCTGTTTTTT
j_gene: TRBJ2-1; d_gene: NA; v_gene: TRBV2; abundance: NA; CDR3aa: CASSGRSSRGNEQFF; CDR3nt: TGTGCCAGCAGTGGGAGGTCCTCTAGGGGCAATGAGCAGTTCTTC
j_gene: TRBJ2-2; d_gene: NA; v_gene: TRBV24-1; abundance: once; CDR3aa: CATSDPPTGELFF; CDR3nt: TGTGCCACCAGCGACCCTCCCACCGGGGAGCTGTTTTTT
j_gene: TRBJ2-1; d_gene: TRBD2; v_gene: TRBV28; abundance: NA; CDR3aa: CASSLLAGASYNEQFF; CDR3nt: TGTGCCAGCAGTTTACTAGCGGGAGCTAGCTACAATGAGCAGTTCTTC